The 20 T cell receptor beta chains listed next were all sequenced from one sample in a study of cytomegalovirus exposure and HLA in healthy donors. PCR was performed using 60 Vbeta and 13 Jbeta primers. Profiled with immunoSEQ multiplex PCR; TCRdb holds only in-frame clones, not every one. The sample lists about 150,000 clones, roughly 80% occurring once. Sequences were obtained from PBMCs. Receptors originate from a woman in her forties or fifties in good health and CMV-seropositive.

As to this clone: This sample includes further DNA sequences coding for the same CDR3. The V gene is TRBV5-1, the J gene TRBJ2-7, with 8 bases aligning to TRBD2. CDR3 size: 13 residues. Looked up from germline, CDR1 is SGHRS and CDR2 is YFSETQ. The V segment lost 4 bases and the J segment 1 base; nucleotides outside the gene matches: 1. This chain's CDR3 is CASSTSGSYEQYF. In DNA, the CDR3 is TGCGCCAGCAGCACTAGCGGATCCTACGAGCAGTACTTC.

The chain joins TRBV7-2 to TRBJ2-1, with TRBD2 matching over 10 bases. This CDR3 is 18 amino acids long. V lost 2 bases to trimming and J lost 0 bases; unmatched junction nucleotides: 7. Germline V lookup: CDR1 SGHTA, CDR2 FQGNSA. CDR3 sequence (DNA): TGTGCCAGCAGCTTAAGTAGCGGGGGGTTTCGCTCCTACAATGAGCAGTTCTTC. Protein sequence: CASSLSSGGFRSYNEQFF.

This sequence joins TRBV4-1 and TRBJ1-5; maybe TRBD1 (5 bases). There are 17 residues in the CDR3. Germline V gene lookup returns CDR1 MGHRA and CDR2 YSYEKL. The V gene lost 4 bases and the J gene lost 5 bases, with 21 bases spanning the gap. CDR3 coding DNA: TGCGCCAGCAGCCCCTATTACCCTGACAGAATTTATCAGCCCCAGCATTTT. It codes for CASSPYYPDRIYQPQHF.

V is TRBV7-2 and J is TRBJ2-1, with D maybe TRBD2 (5 bases). Germline assignment: CDR1 SGHTA and CDR2 FQGNSA. The length of the CDR3 is 14 residues. Deletions cut 3 bases from V and 8 bases from J, with 14 bases between. The CDR3 protein is CASSFSARTHEQFF. The CDR3 coding sequence is TGTGCCAGCAGCTTTTCGGCCCGGACTCATGAGCAGTTCTTC.

This clone was seen just once. The same CDR3 can be traced to other DNA sequences in this sample. V is TRBV20-1 and J is TRBJ2-3; D gene unclear. V dropped 1 base and J dropped 6 bases, with 5 bases sitting between them. The CDR3 extends over 11 amino acids. The germline CDR1 and CDR2 sequences are DFQATT and SNEGSKA (reference sequence). The CDR3 region is CSARVSDTQYF. The CDR3 DNA follows: TGCAGTGCTAGAGTTAGCGATACGCAGTATTTT.

J is TRBJ2-3 and V is TRBV10-3, with TRBD2 as a possible D gene (6 bases). This CDR3 has 13 residues. Per germline, CDR1 ENHRY and CDR2 SYGVKD. With 7 bases removed from V and 2 bases from J, the gap between germline ends came to 10 bases. The CDR3, as DNA: TGTGCCATCACGGCGGGGTCCACAGATACGCAGTATTTT. Translated, it gives CAITAGSTDTQYF.

This chain links TRBV5-6 with TRBJ2-5, with D possibly TRBD2 on 7 matching bases. The DNA end favors TRBJ2-7, so the J call may be wrong. The CDR3 consists of 14 residues. Germline V gives CDR1 SGHDT, CDR2 YYEEEE. The DNA of the CDR3 is TGTGCCAGCAGCTTGATGGGGGGGGCGGGCGAGCAGTACTTC. Protein product: CASSLMGGAGEQYF.

With regard to this clone: Other nucleotide sequences from this sample produce the same CDR3. This chain connects TRBV5-1 to TRBJ1-2; D gene ambiguous. The CDR3 spans 13 residues. Germline loops: CDR1 SGHRS, CDR2 YFSETQ. Trimming left V 1 base short and J 4 bases short, with 8 bases between. This chain's CDR3 is CASSLPDFYGYTF. For the CDR3, the DNA is TGCGCCAGCAGCTTGCCGGACTTCTATGGCTACACCTTC.

This clone showed up just a few times. J is TRBJ2-1 and V is TRBV5-7; 7 bases are a match to TRBD1. TRBV5-7 is treated as an ORF (open reading frame) with a function not yet certain. CDR3 length: 18 residues. V lost 2 bases, J lost 0 bases, and 11 bases stayed unmatched. DNA for the CDR3: TGTGCCAGCAGCTTCTGCCTCGGACAGGCGAGCTCCTACAATGAGCAGTTCTTC. Protein: CASSFCLGQASSYNEQFF.

The chain employs TRBV5-1 and TRBJ2-5; a possible D gene is TRBD2 (7 bases). The CDR3 is 15 residues long. The germline CDR1 and CDR2 sequences are SGHRS and YFSETQ. Trimming left V 7 bases short and J 5 bases short, with 21 bases between. The CDR3 loop is CASALGGQVFETQYF. The CDR3 nucleotides read TGCGCCAGCGCCCTGGGGGGGCAGGTTTTTGAGACCCAGTACTTC.

The genes are TRBV30 and TRBJ2-3; 8 positions agree with TRBD2. Per the germline V gene, CDR1 is GTSNPN and CDR2 is SVGIG (reference sequence). This CDR3 has 16 amino acids. J was trimmed by 2 bases and V by 3 bases; bases with no gene match: 10. The CDR3 DNA sequence: TGTGCCTGGAGCCTTGTCCGGGGGGGCCCCACAGATACGCAGTATTTT. Translating gives CAWSLVRGGPTDTQYF.

This clone was recorded once. The chain combines TRBV5-1 with TRBJ2-1, with 8 bases identical to TRBD2. Germline V lookup: CDR1 SGHRS, CDR2 YFSETQ. The CDR3 runs 16 residues. After removal of 6 bases from V and 7 bases from J, the junction contained 15 bases not matched to a gene. The DNA for the CDR3 is TGCGCCAGCACCCCCGCGTTTGGGGGCGGGGGGAATGAGCAGTTCTTC. Encoded protein: CASTPAFGGGGNEQFF.

V usage is TRBV6-5 and J usage is TRBJ1-1; D is undetermined. The CDR3 is made up of 12 amino acids. V gave up 7 bases and J gave up 4 bases, with 10 bases separating them. The germline V gene encodes CDR1 MNHEY and CDR2 SVGAGI. In DNA form, the CDR3 reads TGTGCCAGCACCCCTGGAGGCACTGAAGCTTTCTTT. Translation: CASTPGGTEAFF.

This clone was detected only a few times. This rearrangement joins TRBV5-1 to TRBJ2-2; tentatively, D is TRBD1 (7 bases). The germline V gene has CDR1 SGHRS and CDR2 YFSETQ. Trimming removed 0 bases from V and 6 bases from J, with 15 bases in between. This CDR3 contains 16 residues. The CDR3 DNA is TGCGCCAGCAGCTTGGGGGCAGGGGGGCCGTCCGGGGAGCTGTTTTTT. Its translation is CASSLGAGGPSGELFF. The full variable domain, in which reference TRBV5-1 and TRBJ2-2 provide the parts outside the CDR3, is KAGVTQTPRYLIKTRGQQVTLSCSPISGHRSVSWYQQTPGQGLQFLFEYFSETQRNKGNFPGRFSGRQFSNSRSEMNVSTLELGDSALYLCASSLGAGGPSGELFFGEGSRLTVL.

The chain combines TRBV7-2 with TRBJ2-3; the match to TRBD2 covers 8 bases. The germline V gene has CDR1 SGHTA and CDR2 FQGNSA. CDR3 length: 15 residues. Trimming at V came to 1 base and at J to 6 bases, leaving 6 bases not matched to a gene. CDR3 DNA: TGTGCCAGCAGCTTAGACGGGGGGGCCCGGGATACGCAGTATTTT. It encodes CASSLDGGARDTQYF.

The V and J genes are TRBV9 and TRBJ1-1, with 8 bases lining up with TRBD1. Germline V lookup: CDR1 SGDLS, CDR2 YYNGEE. Trimming removed 1 base from V and 4 bases from J; junction bases left unmatched: 6. This CDR3 spans 15 amino acids. The CDR3 protein is CASSVLQGGSTEAFF. In DNA, the CDR3 is TGTGCCAGCAGCGTACTACAGGGGGGGAGCACTGAAGCTTTCTTT.

This chain connects TRBV7-2 to TRBJ1-1, with D unclear. The V gene's germline CDR1 is SGHTA and CDR2 FQGNSA. V lost 7 bases, J lost 1 base, and 19 bases lay in between. CDR3 length: 16 amino acids. This chain's CDR3 is CASNSGRAVRNTEAFF. CDR3 DNA: TGTGCCAGCAACTCCGGGAGGGCTGTTAGGAACACTGAAGCTTTCTTT.

This chain joins TRBV25-1 and TRBJ2-1; 12 positions match TRBD2. Germline V CDR1 and CDR2: MGHDK, SYGVNS. This CDR3 is 17 amino acids long. The trim removed 5 bases at V and 9 bases at J, leaving 14 bases unmatched. CDR3 protein: CASSRPPSSGGAFEQFF. CDR3 in DNA: TGTGCCAGCAGTCGACCCCCCTCTAGCGGGGGGGCCTTTGAGCAGTTCTTC. Full variable domain (missing parts from reference TRBV25-1 and TRBJ2-1): EADIYQTPRYLVIGTGKKITLECSQTMGHDKMYWYQQDPGMELHLIHYSYGVNSTEKGDLSSESTVSRIRTEHFPLTLESARPSHTSQYLCASSRPPSSGGAFEQFFGPGTRLTVL.

The chain couples TRBV4-3 to TRBJ2-7, with 10 bases that match TRBD1. V shed 4 bases and J 2 bases; nucleotides not matched to a gene: 2. The CDR3 has 14 residues. Per the germline V gene, CDR1 is LGHNA and CDR2 is YSLEER. The CDR3 nucleotides are TGCGCCAGCAGCCCCGGGACAGGGGCCTACGAGCAGTACTTC. Protein product: CASSPGTGAYEQYF.

The chain carries TRBV6-5 and TRBJ1-2, with 8 positions matching TRBD1. Trimming removed 7 bases from V and 8 bases from J; junction bases left unmatched: 9. Germline assignment: CDR1 MNHEY and CDR2 SVGAGI. The CDR3 contains 13 residues. CDR3 DNA: TGTGCCAGCACACGCGACCAGGGGGCGGGCTACACCTTC. It is translated as CASTRDQGAGYTF.